This TCR beta chain stems from a study of CD8 T cells in Susac syndrome. Sequencing targeted TCR beta in blood CD8+ and CD4+ T cells. Trimming took 7 bases from V and 7 from J, leaving 13 bases between them. Germline assignment: CDR1 ENHRY and CDR2 SYGVKD. The CDR3 extends over 13 amino acids. With random hexamers, 0.5 to 1 ug RNA was reverse transcribed. TCRdb recomputed calls from the immunoSEQ multiplex PCR reads with MiXCR, one row per CDR3 protein. The sample yields about 190,000 distinct CDR3 sequences, 80% to 95% seen once. The receptor was derived from a human donor in good health. The source material was CD4+ T cells from PBMCs. The chain uses TRBV10-3 and TRBJ1-4; tentative D call: TRBD1 (6 bases). This chain's CDR3 is CAITGGPGEKLFF. The CDR3 DNA is TGTGCCATCACGGGGGGGCCTGGTGAAAAACTGTTTTTT.